These 9 T cell receptor beta chains originate from one sample sequenced in a study of blood T cell repertoires in COVID-19. Assay used: immunoSEQ multiplex PCR; TCRdb lists only in-frame clones, some missing. The repertoire consists of under 150,000 clones, with around four fifths occurring once and the leading ten covering roughly 5.5%. The sequencing sample was made of peripheral blood. These receptors were obtained from a man older than 75 with active or convalescent COVID-19.

This chain connects TRBV15 to TRBJ1-2; no clear D gene. Germline CDR1 and CDR2: LNHNV and YYDKDF (reference sequence). V was shortened by 1 base and J by 4 bases, with 13 bases between the two germline ends. The CDR3 totals 15 residues. CDR3 bases: TGTGCCACCAGCAGAGTGGTGGGGAGCGGCTATGGCTACACCTTC. This codes for CATSRVVGSGYGYTF.

The chain joins TRBV28 to TRBJ2-7; 13 nucleotides agree with TRBD2. Looked up from germline, CDR1 is MDHEN and CDR2 is SYDVKM. The CDR3 spans 16 residues. V lost 4 bases, J lost 2 bases, and 5 bases stayed unmatched. Here the CDR3 reads CASSSPGLAGTYEQYF. The CDR3 region has the DNA TGTGCCAGCAGTTCCCCGGGACTAGCGGGAACCTACGAGCAGTACTTC.

The chain recombines TRBV18 with TRBJ2-3, with 9 nucleotides matching TRBD1. V lost 6 bases, J lost 3 bases, and 7 bases stayed unmatched. The germline V gene has CDR1 KGHSH and CDR2 LQKENI. The CDR3 sequence is 15 residues long. This chain's CDR3 is CASSGVGTGTDTQYF. The CDR3 DNA reads as TGTGCCAGCTCCGGAGTCGGGACAGGGACAGATACGCAGTATTTT.

This sequence joins TRBV28 and TRBJ1-2, with a weak D call TRBD1 (6 bases). This CDR3 contains 15 residues. CDR1 and CDR2 (germline): MDHEN, SYDVKM. Trimming pared 5 bases from V and 1 base from J, leaving 14 bases between. CDR3 sequence: CASSTTPDSNYGYTF. CDR3 nucleotides: TGTGCCAGCAGTACTACGCCGGACAGTAACTATGGCTACACCTTC.

The chain combines TRBV7-9 with TRBJ1-1; possible D gene TRBD1, 6 bases. CDR1 is SEHNR and CDR2 is FQNEAQ in the germline V gene (reference sequence). The CDR3 length is 11 residues. CDR3 residues: CAGGRDTEAFF. CDR3 bases: TGTGCAGGGGGACGCGACACTGAAGCTTTCTTT.

The genes are TRBV18 and TRBJ2-7; 8 bases agree with TRBD1. After removal of 3 bases from V and 0 bases from J, the junction contained 4 bases not matched to a gene. The CDR3 has 15 residues. From germline, CDR1 is KGHSH and CDR2 LQKENI. CDR3 amino acids: CASSPQGASSYEQYF. In DNA form, the CDR3 reads TGTGCCAGCTCACCGCAGGGGGCGAGCTCCTACGAGCAGTACTTC.

This sequence joins TRBV14 and TRBJ2-7; TRBD2 aligns across 8 bases. CDR3 length: 17 amino acids. Germline trimming cut 0 bases from V and 1 base from J; bases unmatched to any gene: 8. The germline V gene encodes CDR1 SGHDN and CDR2 FVKESK. Here the CDR3 DNA reads TGTGCCAGCAGCCAAGAATGGAGCGGGGGTTGGTCCTACGAGCAGTACTTC. Its translation is CASSQEWSGGWSYEQYF.

The chain couples TRBV7-2 to TRBJ2-3, with TRBD2 identical over 8 bases. The CDR3 length is 16 residues. The V segment lost 0 bases and the J segment 6 bases; nucleotides outside the gene matches: 8. CDR1 and CDR2 (germline): SGHTA, FQGNSA. CDR3 nucleotide sequence: TGTGCCAGCAGCTTAGCCAAGTTGCGGGGGGAGGATACGCAGTATTTT. Its translation is CASSLAKLRGEDTQYF.

The chain combines TRBV7-2 with TRBJ1-5, with 7 bases aligning to TRBD1. This CDR3 is built from 16 residues. Trimming at V came to 1 base and at J to 4 bases, leaving 7 bases not matched to a gene. Germline values: CDR1 SGHTA, CDR2 FQGNSA. DNA of the CDR3: TGTGCCAGCAGCTTAGTGTCAGGGGGAGCAAATCAGCCCCAGCATTTT. It is translated as CASSLVSGGANQPQHF.